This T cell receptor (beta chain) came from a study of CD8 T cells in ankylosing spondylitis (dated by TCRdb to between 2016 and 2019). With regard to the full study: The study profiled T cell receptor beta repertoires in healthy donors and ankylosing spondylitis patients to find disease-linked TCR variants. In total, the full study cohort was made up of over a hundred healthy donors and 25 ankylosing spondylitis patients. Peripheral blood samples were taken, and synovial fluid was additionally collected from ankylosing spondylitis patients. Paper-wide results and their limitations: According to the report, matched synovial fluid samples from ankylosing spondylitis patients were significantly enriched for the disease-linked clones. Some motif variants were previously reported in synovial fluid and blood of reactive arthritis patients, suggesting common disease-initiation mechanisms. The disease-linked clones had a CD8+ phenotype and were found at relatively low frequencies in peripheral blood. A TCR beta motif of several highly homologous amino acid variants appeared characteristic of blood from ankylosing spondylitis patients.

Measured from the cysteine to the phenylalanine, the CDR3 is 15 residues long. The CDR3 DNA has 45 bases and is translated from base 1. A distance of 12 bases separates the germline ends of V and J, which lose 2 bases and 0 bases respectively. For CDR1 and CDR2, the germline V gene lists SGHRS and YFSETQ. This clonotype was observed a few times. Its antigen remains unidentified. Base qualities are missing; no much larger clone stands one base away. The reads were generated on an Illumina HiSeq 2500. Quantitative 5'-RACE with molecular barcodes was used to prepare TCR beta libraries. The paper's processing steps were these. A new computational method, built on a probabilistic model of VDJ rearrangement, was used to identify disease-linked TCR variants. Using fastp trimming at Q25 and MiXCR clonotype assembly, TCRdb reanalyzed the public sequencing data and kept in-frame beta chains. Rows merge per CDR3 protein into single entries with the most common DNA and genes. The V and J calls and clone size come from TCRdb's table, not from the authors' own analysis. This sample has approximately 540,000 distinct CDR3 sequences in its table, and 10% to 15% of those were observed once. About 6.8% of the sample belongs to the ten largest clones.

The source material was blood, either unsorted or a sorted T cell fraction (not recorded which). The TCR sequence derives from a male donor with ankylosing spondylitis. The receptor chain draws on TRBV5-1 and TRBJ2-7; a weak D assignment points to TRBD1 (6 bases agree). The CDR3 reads CASSLNKGDSYEQYF. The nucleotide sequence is TGCGCCAGCAGCTTAAACAAGGGGGACTCCTACGAGCAGTACTTC.